This T cell receptor beta chain was retrieved from a study of cytomegalovirus exposure and HLA in healthy donors. This clone was seen a few times. The antigen remains unidentified. The germline V gene has CDR1 MNHEY and CDR2 SVGAGI. The V end lost 6 bases, the J end lost 1 base, and 12 bases lay between the germline ends. The CDR3 contains 14 residues. Both 60 Vbeta primers and 13 Jbeta primers went into the PCR. Assay used: immunoSEQ multiplex PCR; TCRdb lists only in-frame clones, some missing. The sample has about 150,000 clones, less than 85% seen once; the top ten hold around 6.3%. General study findings and limits: Earlier analysis yielded a pattern in which most TCR beta V segments were productive about 90% or about 30% of the time. The study had only CMV serostatus as immune exposure information.

The chain joins TRBV6-5 to TRBJ1-1; D is unclear. The TCR sequence derives from a man aged 50-60 years in good health and CMV-seropositive. The sequencing input was PBMCs. CDR3 sequence reads: CASRLEGKNTEAFF. CDR3 nucleotide sequence: TGTGCCAGCAGACTTGAGGGAAAGAACACTGAAGCTTTCTTT.